This is a list of T cell receptor beta chains from one sample in a study of control samples from healthy donors and cancer patients. TCRdb's copy holds only in-frame clones and misses some; the assay was immunoSEQ multiplex PCR. The sample consists of over 75,000 clones, around 82% of them appearing once. The material sequenced was blood. These receptors all stem from a man aged 55 to 70 in good health. Each CDR3 is given with its conserved first and last residue. A D gene is named only where the DNA matches it firmly. Clone sizes are given selectively: once, few, many, or a class where the clone is expanded.

J gene: TRBJ1-4
CDR3 length: 15
V gene: TRBV6-6
clone size: .
D gene: TRBD1
CDR3 DNA: TGTGCCAGCAGTCGAGGGGGGACAGGGGACGAAAAACTGTTTTTT
CDR3 protein: CASSRGGTGDEKLFF

J gene: TRBJ2-1
CDR3 length: 15
V gene: TRBV5-1
clone size: .
D gene: .
CDR3 DNA: TGCGCCAGCAGCTTAACAGGGACCTCCTACAATGAGCAGTTCTTC
CDR3 protein: CASSLTGTSYNEQFF

J gene: TRBJ2-5
CDR3 length: 13
V gene: TRBV5-1
clone size: .
D gene: .
CDR3 DNA: TGCGCCAGCAGCTTGGCGACGGGGGAGACCCAGTACTTC
CDR3 protein: CASSLATGETQYF

J gene: TRBJ2-3
CDR3 length: 18
V gene: TRBV9
clone size: .
D gene: TRBD1
CDR3 DNA: TGTGCCAGCAGCGTCGGTGCTCGAGGGGGCAAAAGCACAGATACGCAGTATTTT
CDR3 protein: CASSVGARGGKSTDTQYF

J gene: TRBJ1-2
CDR3 length: 13
V gene: TRBV27
clone size: .
D gene: .
CDR3 DNA: TGTGCCAGCCGCGACGGTCATAACTATGGCTACACCTTC
CDR3 protein: CASRDGHNYGYTF

J gene: TRBJ2-7
CDR3 length: 14
V gene: TRBV5-1
clone size: .
D gene: .
CDR3 DNA: TGCGCCAGCAGCTTGGAGTGGGGGGCTTACGAGCAGTACTTC
CDR3 protein: CASSLEWGAYEQYF

J gene: TRBJ1-1
CDR3 length: 13
V gene: TRBV5-5
clone size: few
D gene: .
CDR3 DNA: TGTGCCAGCAGCAGGACCGTGGGCACTGAAGCTTTCTTT
CDR3 protein: CASSRTVGTEAFF

J gene: TRBJ2-5
CDR3 length: 15
V gene: TRBV24-1
clone size: .
D gene: .
CDR3 DNA: TGTGCCACCAGTGATTCGAGCGACATCGGGGGGACCCAGTACTTC
CDR3 protein: CATSDSSDIGGTQYF

J gene: TRBJ2-7
CDR3 length: 12
V gene: TRBV5-8
clone size: .
D gene: .
CDR3 DNA: TGTGCCAGCAGCTTGTCCCGTTACGAGCAGTACTTC
CDR3 protein: CASSLSRYEQYF

J gene: TRBJ1-6
CDR3 length: 15
V gene: TRBV3-1/TRBV3-2
clone size: .
D gene: TRBD1
CDR3 DNA: TGTGCCAGCAGCCAAGAGGCACAGGGGTTTTCACCCCTCCACTTT
CDR3 protein: CASSQEAQGFSPLHF

J gene: TRBJ1-2
CDR3 length: 10
V gene: TRBV19
clone size: .
D gene: .
CDR3 DNA: TGTGCCAGTAGGGGCTATGGCTACACCTTC
CDR3 protein: CASRGYGYTF

J gene: TRBJ2-2
CDR3 length: 16
V gene: TRBV4-2
clone size: few
D gene: .
CDR3 DNA: TGTGCCAGCAGCCAAGGGTTAGCAGATAACACCGGGGAGCTGTTTTTT
CDR3 protein: CASSQGLADNTGELFF

J gene: TRBJ2-4
CDR3 length: 15
V gene: TRBV19
clone size: .
D gene: TRBD2
CDR3 DNA: TGTGCCAGTACCCCGACTAGCTTTGACCGAGACATTCAGTACTTC
CDR3 protein: CASTPTSFDRDIQYF

J gene: TRBJ2-3
CDR3 length: 16
V gene: TRBV6-2/TRBV6-3
clone size: .
D gene: TRBD1
CDR3 DNA: TGTGCCAGCAGTTACCCCGGACAGGGGAGGACAGATACGCAGTATTTT
CDR3 protein: CASSYPGQGRTDTQYF

J gene: TRBJ2-5
CDR3 length: 15
V gene: TRBV11-2
clone size: .
D gene: TRBD2
CDR3 DNA: TGTGCCAGCAGCCCTGCGGGGGATCCCCAAGAGACCCAGTACTTC
CDR3 protein: CASSPAGDPQETQYF

J gene: TRBJ2-5
CDR3 length: 15
V gene: TRBV7-2
clone size: .
D gene: .
CDR3 DNA: TGTGCCAGCAGCTTAGTTCGGGCATCAGGGGAGACCCAGTACTTC
CDR3 protein: CASSLVRASGETQYF

J gene: TRBJ1-5
CDR3 length: 15
V gene: TRBV5-5
clone size: .
D gene: .
CDR3 DNA: TGTGCCAGCAGCTCAGGGGCAGGGGTTGGGCAGCCCCAGCATTTT
CDR3 protein: CASSSGAGVGQPQHF

J gene: TRBJ1-2
CDR3 length: 15
V gene: TRBV30
clone size: .
D gene: TRBD1
CDR3 DNA: TGTGCCTGGAGTGTGGACCCAGGGGGCTCCTCTGGCTACACCTTC
CDR3 protein: CAWSVDPGGSSGYTF

J gene: TRBJ1-5
CDR3 length: 17
V gene: TRBV28
clone size: .
D gene: .
CDR3 DNA: TGTGCCAGCAGTTCATTTTGGGGGGATCGGAGCAATCAGCCCCAGCATTTT
CDR3 protein: CASSSFWGDRSNQPQHF

J gene: TRBJ2-4
CDR3 length: 16
V gene: TRBV5-1
clone size: .
D gene: .
CDR3 DNA: TGCGCCAGCAGCTGCAGGGGTGTTTGTGCCAAAAACATTCAGTACTTC
CDR3 protein: CASSCRGVCAKNIQYF

J gene: TRBJ1-1
CDR3 length: 11
V gene: TRBV24-1
clone size: .
D gene: .
CDR3 DNA: TGTGCCACCAGTGACCGAAGTGAAGCTTTCTTT
CDR3 protein: CATSDRSEAFF

J gene: TRBJ2-3
CDR3 length: 15
V gene: TRBV11-2
clone size: .
D gene: TRBD1
CDR3 DNA: TGTGCCAGCAGCTTCCCCAGGGGGCTCACAGATACGCAGTATTTT
CDR3 protein: CASSFPRGLTDTQYF

J gene: TRBJ1-2
CDR3 length: 15
V gene: TRBV5-1
clone size: .
D gene: .
CDR3 DNA: TGCGCCAGCAGCCCGGGTAATGGGGCGCGCGATGGCTACACCTTC
CDR3 protein: CASSPGNGARDGYTF

J gene: TRBJ2-1
CDR3 length: 15
V gene: TRBV27
clone size: .
D gene: .
CDR3 DNA: TGTGCCAGCAGTTCCGCTGGACCTCCCTGGTATGAGCAGTTCTTC
CDR3 protein: CASSSAGPPWYEQFF

J gene: TRBJ2-7
CDR3 length: 15
V gene: TRBV2
clone size: .
D gene: .
CDR3 DNA: TGTGCCAGCAGTGTGGGGGGCGGTGTTACTAGAGAGCAGTACTTC
CDR3 protein: CASSVGGGVTREQYF

J gene: TRBJ2-4
CDR3 length: 15
V gene: TRBV5-5
clone size: .
D gene: .
CDR3 DNA: TGTGCCAGCAGCTCAGTCGGGTTAGCCAAAAACATTCAGTACTTC
CDR3 protein: CASSSVGLAKNIQYF

J gene: TRBJ2-1
CDR3 length: 16
V gene: TRBV7-9
clone size: few
D gene: TRBD2
CDR3 DNA: TGTGCCAGCAGCAACCCAGCGGGAGTGTTCTACAATGAGCAGTTCTTC
CDR3 protein: CASSNPAGVFYNEQFF

J gene: TRBJ1-1
CDR3 length: 11
V gene: TRBV28
clone size: .
D gene: .
CDR3 DNA: TGTGCCAGCAAAGGGAACACTGAAGCTTTCTTT
CDR3 protein: CASKGNTEAFF

J gene: TRBJ1-1
CDR3 length: 12
V gene: TRBV5-6
clone size: .
D gene: .
CDR3 DNA: TGTGCCAGCAGCTTCCAAGACACTGAAGCTTTCTTT
CDR3 protein: CASSFQDTEAFF

J gene: TRBJ1-2
CDR3 length: 14
V gene: TRBV5-6
clone size: .
D gene: .
CDR3 DNA: TGTGCCAGCAGCTTAGGCGACAGATACTATGGCTACACCTTC
CDR3 protein: CASSLGDRYYGYTF

J gene: TRBJ1-5
CDR3 length: 17
V gene: TRBV28
clone size: .
D gene: .
CDR3 DNA: TGTGCCAGCAGTGCTATCGGGGGGCTTTATAGCAATCAGCCCCAGCATTTT
CDR3 protein: CASSAIGGLYSNQPQHF

J gene: TRBJ1-1
CDR3 length: 16
V gene: TRBV4-1
clone size: few
D gene: .
CDR3 DNA: TGCGCCAGCAGCCGTTCATCCGGTACCTTGAACACTGAAGCTTTCTTT
CDR3 protein: CASSRSSGTLNTEAFF

J gene: TRBJ2-3
CDR3 length: 14
V gene: TRBV24-1
clone size: .
D gene: .
CDR3 DNA: TGTGCCACCAGTGAAACAGGGCTCACAGATACGCAGTATTTT
CDR3 protein: CATSETGLTDTQYF

J gene: TRBJ2-1
CDR3 length: 15
V gene: TRBV5-1
clone size: .
D gene: .
CDR3 DNA: TGCGCCAGCAGCTCCACCGGGACTCCCATCAATGAGCAGTTCTTC
CDR3 protein: CASSSTGTPINEQFF

J gene: TRBJ2-7
CDR3 length: 14
V gene: TRBV5-1
clone size: .
D gene: .
CDR3 DNA: TGCGCCAGCAGCTGGGGGGTGACGTCCTACGAGCAGTACTTC
CDR3 protein: CASSWGVTSYEQYF

J gene: TRBJ1-1
CDR3 length: 11
V gene: TRBV6-5
clone size: .
D gene: .
CDR3 DNA: TGTGCCAGCAGCGGGGGATTTGAAGCTTTCTTT
CDR3 protein: CASSGGFEAFF

J gene: TRBJ2-7
CDR3 length: 14
V gene: TRBV6-5
clone size: .
D gene: TRBD2
CDR3 DNA: TGTGCCAGCAGAAGACTAGCGGGAGCTGACGAGCAGTACTTC
CDR3 protein: CASRRLAGADEQYF

J gene: TRBJ1-2
CDR3 length: 15
V gene: TRBV11-2
clone size: .
D gene: .
CDR3 DNA: TGTGCCAGCAGTAACCTGGGACGGAATTACTATGGCTACACCTTC
CDR3 protein: CASSNLGRNYYGYTF

J gene: TRBJ1-1
CDR3 length: 13
V gene: TRBV10-2
clone size: .
D gene: TRBD1
CDR3 DNA: TGCGCCAGCACCCCAAGACAGGGATTGGGCGCTTTCTTT
CDR3 protein: CASTPRQGLGAFF

J gene: TRBJ2-7
CDR3 length: 14
V gene: TRBV10-3
clone size: few
D gene: TRBD2
CDR3 DNA: TGTGCCATCAGTGGGTTACGGGGGGACTACGAGCAGTACTTC
CDR3 protein: CAISGLRGDYEQYF

J gene: TRBJ2-5
CDR3 length: 16
V gene: TRBV5-1
clone size: .
D gene: .
CDR3 DNA: TGCGCCAGCAGCGCCAGGGGGGCGCTGGTCCAAGAGACCCAGTACTTC
CDR3 protein: CASSARGALVQETQYF

J gene: TRBJ1-1
CDR3 length: 13
V gene: TRBV12-3/TRBV12-4
clone size: few
D gene: .
CDR3 DNA: TGTGCCAGCAGTCTGACAGGGAACACTGAAGCTTTCTTT
CDR3 protein: CASSLTGNTEAFF

J gene: TRBJ2-1
CDR3 length: 15
V gene: TRBV19
clone size: .
D gene: TRBD2
CDR3 DNA: TGTGCCAGTAGTCCCCTAGCGGGAGCTTACAATGAGCAGTTCTTC
CDR3 protein: CASSPLAGAYNEQFF

J gene: TRBJ2-2
CDR3 length: 15
V gene: TRBV6-6
clone size: .
D gene: .
CDR3 DNA: TGTGCCGGATCCAACACGGGGGCAGAGACCGGGGAGCTGTTTTTT
CDR3 protein: CAGSNTGAETGELFF

J gene: TRBJ1-5
CDR3 length: 17
V gene: TRBV18
clone size: .
D gene: .
CDR3 DNA: TGTGCCAGCTCACCAAGAGCCGTGGGGGACGGCAATCAGCCCCAGCATTTT
CDR3 protein: CASSPRAVGDGNQPQHF

J gene: TRBJ2-1
CDR3 length: 15
V gene: TRBV5-1
clone size: .
D gene: TRBD2
CDR3 DNA: TGCGCCAGCACCGAGACTAGCCGGGCTTCCAATGAGCAGTTCTTC
CDR3 protein: CASTETSRASNEQFF

J gene: TRBJ1-1
CDR3 length: 14
V gene: TRBV11-3
clone size: .
D gene: .
CDR3 DNA: TGTGCCAGCAGCTTAGGAGGAATGAACACTGAAGCTTTCTTT
CDR3 protein: CASSLGGMNTEAFF

J gene: TRBJ1-5
CDR3 length: 15
V gene: TRBV9
clone size: .
D gene: TRBD1
CDR3 DNA: TGTGCCAGCAGCGTAGAGGGGGCCCTGAATCAGCCCCAGCATTTT
CDR3 protein: CASSVEGALNQPQHF

J gene: TRBJ2-5
CDR3 length: 12
V gene: TRBV25-1
clone size: .
D gene: .
CDR3 DNA: TGTGCCAGCACGATGGGTGGGGAGACCCAGTACTTC
CDR3 protein: CASTMGGETQYF

J gene: TRBJ2-1
CDR3 length: 18
V gene: TRBV7-9
clone size: .
D gene: TRBD1
CDR3 DNA: TGTGCCAGCAGCTCGTCAGACAGGGGGCTGGCCTCCTACAATGAGCAGTTCTTC
CDR3 protein: CASSSSDRGLASYNEQFF